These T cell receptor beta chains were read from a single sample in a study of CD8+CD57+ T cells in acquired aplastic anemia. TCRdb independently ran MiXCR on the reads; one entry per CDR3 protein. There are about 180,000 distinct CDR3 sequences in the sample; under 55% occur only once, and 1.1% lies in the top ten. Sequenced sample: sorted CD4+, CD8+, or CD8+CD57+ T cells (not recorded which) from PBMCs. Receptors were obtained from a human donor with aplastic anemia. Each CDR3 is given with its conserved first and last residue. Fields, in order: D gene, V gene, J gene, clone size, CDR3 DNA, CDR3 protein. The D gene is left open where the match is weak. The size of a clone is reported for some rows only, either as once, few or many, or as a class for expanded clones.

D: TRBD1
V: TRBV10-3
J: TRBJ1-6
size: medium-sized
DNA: TGTGCCATCAGTGGGACAGGGAATTCACCCCTCCACTTT
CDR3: CAISGTGNSPLHF

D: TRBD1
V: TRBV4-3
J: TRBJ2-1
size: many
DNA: TGCGCCAGCAGCCAAGATCCGACAGGGGGAACGTTGGGTGAGCAGTTCTTC
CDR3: CASSQDPTGGTLGEQFF

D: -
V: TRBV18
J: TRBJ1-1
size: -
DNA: TGTGCCAGCTCAACCAACATGAACACTGAAGCTTTCTTT
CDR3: CASSTNMNTEAFF

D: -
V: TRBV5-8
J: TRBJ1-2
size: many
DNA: TGTGCCAGCAGCTCGGTTGACACGGATGGCTACACCTTC
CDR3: CASSSVDTDGYTF

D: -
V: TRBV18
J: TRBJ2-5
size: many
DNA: TGTGCCAGCTCAGCACAAGAGACCCAGTACTTC
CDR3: CASSAQETQYF

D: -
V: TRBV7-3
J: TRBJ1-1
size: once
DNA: TGTGCCAGCGGCCTAAACGCGAACACTGAAGCTTTCTTT
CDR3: CASGLNANTEAFF

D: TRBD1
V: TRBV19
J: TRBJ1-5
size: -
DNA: TGTGCCAGTAGGGGGACAGGGCGATCCTACGAGCAGCCCCAGCATTTT
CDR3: CASRGTGRSYEQPQHF

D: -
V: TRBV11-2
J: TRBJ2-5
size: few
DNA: TGTGCCAGTTTGACAGGTCCCGCAGAGACCCAGTACTTC
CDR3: CASLTGPAETQYF

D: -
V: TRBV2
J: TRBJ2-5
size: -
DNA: TGTGCCAGCAGTGAACGGGGCGGGAATGAGACCCTGTACTTC
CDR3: CASSERGGNETLYF

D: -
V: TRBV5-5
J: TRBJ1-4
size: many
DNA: TGTGCCAGCAGCGCGTTTCAGGGAGGTGAAAAACTGTTTTTT
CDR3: CASSAFQGGEKLFF

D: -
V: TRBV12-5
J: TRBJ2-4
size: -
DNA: TGTGCTAGTGGTTTGGAGGACATCCCCAAGCGCGAAAACATTCAGTACTTC
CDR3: CASGLEDIPKRENIQYF

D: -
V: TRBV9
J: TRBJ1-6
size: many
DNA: TGTGCCAGCAGCGTAGAATTCGCCAATTCACCCCTCCACTTT
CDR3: CASSVEFANSPLHF

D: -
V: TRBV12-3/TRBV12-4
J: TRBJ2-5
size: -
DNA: TGTGCCAGCAGTTTATATGACATACAAGAGACCCAGTACTTC
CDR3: CASSLYDIQETQYF

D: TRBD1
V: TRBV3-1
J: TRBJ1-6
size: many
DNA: TGTGCCAGCAGCCTAACACAGGGGAGGCAAGGACCCCTCCACTTT
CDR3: CASSLTQGRQGPLHF

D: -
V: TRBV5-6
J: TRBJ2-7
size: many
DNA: TGTGCCAGCAGCTACCGGGACACTTACGAGCAGTACTTC
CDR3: CASSYRDTYEQYF

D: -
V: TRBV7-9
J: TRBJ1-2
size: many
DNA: TGTGCCAGCAGCCCCCCCGGACAGAATTATGGCTACACCTTC
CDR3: CASSPPGQNYGYTF

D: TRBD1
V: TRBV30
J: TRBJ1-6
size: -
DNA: TGTGCCTGGAGTGTTCAGGGGGCAATCGGATCACCCCTCCACTTT
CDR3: CAWSVQGAIGSPLHF

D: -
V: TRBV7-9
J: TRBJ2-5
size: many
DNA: TGTGCCAGCAGCTTATCGACTTACGAGGAGACCCAGTACTTC
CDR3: CASSLSTYEETQYF

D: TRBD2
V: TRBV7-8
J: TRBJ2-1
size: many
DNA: TGTGCCAGCAGCACGGGGGGGCCAGGGTACAATGAGCAGTTCTTC
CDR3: CASSTGGPGYNEQFF

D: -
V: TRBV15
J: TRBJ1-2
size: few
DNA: TGTGCCACCAGCAGAGATTTCGGTTATGGCTACACCTTC
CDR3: CATSRDFGYGYTF

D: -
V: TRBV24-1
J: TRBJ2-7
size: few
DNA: TGTGCCACCAGTGATTCGGCCTTGGGGGAGCAGTACTTC
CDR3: CATSDSALGEQYF

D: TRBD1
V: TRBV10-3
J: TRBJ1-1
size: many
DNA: TGTGCCATCCGACAGGGGATCGGGAACACTGAAGCTTTCTTT
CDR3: CAIRQGIGNTEAFF

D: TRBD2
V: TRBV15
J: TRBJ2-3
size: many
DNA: TGTGCCACCAGCAGAGATGGACTAGCGGGGGGACGGGGATATCCAGATACGCAGTATTTT
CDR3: CATSRDGLAGGRGYPDTQYF

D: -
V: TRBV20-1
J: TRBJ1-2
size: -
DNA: TGCAGTGCTAGAGTTGGACTCGGGGCGGTTGGCTACACCTTC
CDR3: CSARVGLGAVGYTF

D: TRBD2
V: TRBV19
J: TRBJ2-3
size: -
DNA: TGTGCCAGTAGTATCTCGGCCGGGGGGTTTGCAGATACGCAGTATTTT
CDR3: CASSISAGGFADTQYF

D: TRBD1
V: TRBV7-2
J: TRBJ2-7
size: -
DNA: TGTGCCAGCAGCTTAGTCAGGGGGCGGTCCTACGAGCAGTACTTC
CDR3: CASSLVRGRSYEQYF

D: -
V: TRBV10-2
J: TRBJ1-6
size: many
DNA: TGCGCCAGCAGTGAGGCCGGGAATTCACCCCTCCACTTT
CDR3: CASSEAGNSPLHF

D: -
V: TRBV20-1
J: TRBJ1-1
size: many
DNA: TGCAGTGCTAGAGATAGGAACAAGAACACTGAAGCTTTCTTT
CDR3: CSARDRNKNTEAFF

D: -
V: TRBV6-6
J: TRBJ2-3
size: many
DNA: TGTGCCAGCAGTTCGGGGGACCGAGCGCAGTATTTT
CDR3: CASSSGDRAQYF

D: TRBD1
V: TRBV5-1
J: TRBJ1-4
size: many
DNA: TGCGCCAGCAGCTTGCGCGGGACAGGAGAGGAAAAACTGTTTTTT
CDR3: CASSLRGTGEEKLFF

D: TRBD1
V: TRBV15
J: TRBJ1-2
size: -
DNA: TGTGCCACCAGCAGTGAACAGGGGTGGCGGGGCTACACCTTC
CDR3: CATSSEQGWRGYTF

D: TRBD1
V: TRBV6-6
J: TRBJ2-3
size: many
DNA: TGTGCCAGCAGTCGACAGGGGGCGGACGGTACGCAGTATTTT
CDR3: CASSRQGADGTQYF

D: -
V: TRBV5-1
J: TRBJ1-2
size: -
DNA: TGCGCCAGCAGCTTGGGGTGGGGAGTCCTAGGCTATGGCTACACCTTC
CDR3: CASSLGWGVLGYGYTF

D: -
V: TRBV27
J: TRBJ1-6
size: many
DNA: TGTGCCAGCAGACAGGAAATCAATCATTCACCCCTCCACTTT
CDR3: CASRQEINHSPLHF

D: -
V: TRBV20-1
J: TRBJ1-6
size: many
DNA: TGCAGTGCTAGAGACGACTCCGCGAGCTCCTATAATTCACCCCTCCACTTT
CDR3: CSARDDSASSYNSPLHF

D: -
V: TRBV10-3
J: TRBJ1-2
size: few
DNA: TGTGCCATCAGTGAGTCCAAACTACCTAACTATGGCTACACCTTC
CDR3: CAISESKLPNYGYTF

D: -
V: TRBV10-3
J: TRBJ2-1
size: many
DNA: TGTGCCACCGGGGACTGGGCGGCTAGCGATGAGCAGTTCTTC
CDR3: CATGDWAASDEQFF

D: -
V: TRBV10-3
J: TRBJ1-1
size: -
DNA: TGTGCCATCAGTGACCCTTTGGGGCGTAACACTGAAGCTTTCTTT
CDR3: CAISDPLGRNTEAFF

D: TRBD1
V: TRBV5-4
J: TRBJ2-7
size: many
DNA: TGTGCCAGCAGCTTGGAGGGACAGGGGGCTTACGAGCAGTACTTC
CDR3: CASSLEGQGAYEQYF

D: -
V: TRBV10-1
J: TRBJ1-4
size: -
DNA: TGCGCCAGCAGTGGGCGATCAACTAATGAAAAACTGTTTTTT
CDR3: CASSGRSTNEKLFF

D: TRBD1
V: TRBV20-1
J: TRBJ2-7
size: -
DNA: TGCAGTGCGAACCCCCACGACAGGGATAACTTCGACGAGCAGTACTTC
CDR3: CSANPHDRDNFDEQYF

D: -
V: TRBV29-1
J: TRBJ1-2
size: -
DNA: TGCAGCGTAGAGGGGACGGGTCGTGGCTACACCTTC
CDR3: CSVEGTGRGYTF

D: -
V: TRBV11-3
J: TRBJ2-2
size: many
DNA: TGTGCCAGCAGCTTAGTTAGGCACACCGGGGAGCTGTTTTTT
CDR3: CASSLVRHTGELFF

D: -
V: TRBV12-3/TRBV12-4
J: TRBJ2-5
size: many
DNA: TGTGCCAGCAGACTCGGGGGTGAGACCCAGTACTTC
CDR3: CASRLGGETQYF

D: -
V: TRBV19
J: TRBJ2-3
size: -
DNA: TGTGCCAGTAGTATAATGGATACGCAGTATTTT
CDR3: CASSIMDTQYF

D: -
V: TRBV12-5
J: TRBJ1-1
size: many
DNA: TGTGCTAGTGGTCGGCTCCGAGGCACTGAAGCTTTCTTT
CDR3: CASGRLRGTEAFF